Following are 20 T cell receptor beta chains from one sample sequenced in a study of T cell responses to AZD1222 COVID-19 vaccine. Measured with immunoSEQ multiplex PCR; TCRdb has only the in-frame clones, and not every one. Seen here are around 150,000 clones, about 92% observed once, and the top ten hold approximately 3.3%. Here the sequenced sample was peripheral blood, taken 28 days after the second AZD1222 dose. Receptors originate from an adult who received the AZD1222 COVID-19 vaccine.

J is TRBJ2-7 and V is TRBV7-9; D gene uncertain. Trimming shortened V by 1 base and J by 0 bases, and 13 bases separated the two germline ends. Germline loops: CDR1 SEHNR, CDR2 FQNEAQ (reference sequence). The CDR3 extends over 16 amino acids. CDR3 sequence reads: CASSLVFLGNSYEQYF. In nucleotides, the CDR3 is TGTGCCAGCAGCTTAGTTTTTCTAGGCAACTCCTACGAGCAGTACTTC.

This chain links TRBV18 with TRBJ2-2; 8 nucleotides agree with TRBD1. The CDR3 extends over 15 amino acids. The germline gives CDR1 KGHSH, CDR2 LQKENI. After removal of 3 bases from V and 4 bases from J, the junction contained 4 bases not matched to a gene. The CDR3 sequence: CASSPQGAGTGELFF. CDR3 nucleotide sequence: TGTGCCAGCTCACCCCAGGGGGCCGGCACCGGGGAGCTGTTTTTT.

The rearrangement uses TRBV7-8 and TRBJ2-7, with a possible D match to TRBD1 (6 bases). Germline values: CDR1 SGHVS, CDR2 FQNEAQ. V was shortened by 3 bases and J by 3 bases, with 12 bases between the two germline ends. The CDR3 spans 14 residues. The CDR3: CASSLVRQVYEQYF. DNA of the CDR3: TGTGCCAGCAGCTTGGTCCGACAGGTCTACGAGCAGTACTTC.

As for this clone: A junction end diverges from the germline sequence, so it may reflect a read error. The chain is built from TRBV29-1 and TRBJ2-1; D possibly corresponds to TRBD2 (6 bases). Looked up from germline, CDR1 is SQVTM and CDR2 is ANQGSEA. The CDR3 spans 12 residues. CDR3 sequence reads: CSVRRAYNEQFF. The CDR3 DNA is TGCAGCGTTCGGAGGGCCTATAATGAGCAGTTCTTC.

This rearrangement joins TRBV7-2 to TRBJ1-6; D is possibly TRBD1 (5 bases). The CDR3 consists of 14 residues. Trimming took off 6 bases at V and 9 bases at J, with 15 bases between the two ends. Looked up from germline, CDR1 is SGHTA and CDR2 is FQGNSA. CDR3 residues: CASRLLLQGSPLHF. The CDR3 coding sequence is TGTGCCAGCAGGTTACTGTTGCAGGGTTCACCCCTCCACTTT.

The genes are TRBV10-3 and TRBJ2-7, with 13 bases that match TRBD2. Looked up from germline, CDR1 is ENHRY and CDR2 is SYGVKD. Trimming removed 5 bases from V and 2 bases from J; junction bases left unmatched: 3. The CDR3 loop spans 15 amino acids. The CDR3 DNA follows: TGTGCCATCAGTTCCGGGACTAGCGGGGCCTACGAGCAGTACTTC. This gives the protein CAISSGTSGAYEQYF.

The chain combines TRBV2 with TRBJ2-7; 8 nucleotides align to TRBD2. The V gene end was trimmed by 0 bases and the J gene end by 3 bases; junction bases not matched to a gene: 4. CDR1 is SNHLY, CDR2 FYNNEI, per germline. This CDR3 is 15 amino acids long. CDR3 DNA sequence: TGTGCCAGCAGTGAAGCACCGGGACTAGGCTACGAGCAGTACTTC. It is translated as CASSEAPGLGYEQYF. Full variable domain (rest looked up from reference TRBV2 and TRBJ2-7): EPEVTQTPSHQVTQMGQEVILRCVPISNHLYFYWYRQILGQKVEFLVSFYNNEISEKSEIFDDQFSVERPDGSNFTLKIRSTKLEDSAMYFCASSEAPGLGYEQYFGPGTRLTVT.

This rearrangement joins TRBV14 to TRBJ1-4; D is perhaps TRBD1 (5 bases). The CDR3 consists of 14 residues. Germline CDR1 and CDR2: SGHDN and FVKESK. Trimming took off 3 bases at V and 7 bases at J, with 12 bases between the two ends. For the CDR3, the DNA is TGTGCCAGCAGCCATCAGGGTCTCCGTGAAAAACTGTTTTTT. Protein sequence: CASSHQGLREKLFF.

The gene calls are TRBV27 and TRBJ1-5; 9 nucleotides match TRBD1. CDR1 is MNHEY, CDR2 SMNVEV, per germline (reference sequence). Losses at the gene ends were 5 bases for V and 5 bases for J; bases not matched to a gene: 7. This CDR3 spans 15 amino acids. The CDR3 nucleotides are TGTGCCAGCAGTGCACGGACAGGGGATTATCAGCCCCAGCATTTT. Translated: CASSARTGDYQPQHF.

The rearrangement joins TRBV3-1 (or the pseudogene TRBV3-2) to TRBJ1-2, with a possible D match to TRBD1 (6 bases). Germline-derived CDR1 and CDR2 are LGHDT and YNNKEL (reference sequence). The CDR3 contains 15 residues. V was shortened by 0 bases and J by 6 bases, with 14 bases between the two germline ends. The CDR3: CASSQEGGRTHGYTF. The CDR3 nucleotides are TGTGCCAGCAGCCAAGAGGGGGGCAGGACTCATGGCTACACCTTC.

This sequence joins TRBV30 and TRBJ1-6; the D is unclear. This CDR3 has 12 residues. The V gene lost 4 bases and the J gene lost 7 bases, with 8 bases spanning the gap. Germline CDR1 and CDR2: GTSNPN and SVGIG (reference sequence). The CDR3 DNA follows: TGTGCCTGGACCCTAGGAAATTCACCCCTCCACTTT. Its translation: CAWTLGNSPLHF.

The chain recombines TRBV19 with TRBJ2-4, with 9 nucleotides matching TRBD2. The CDR3 contains 19 residues. Germline CDR1 is LNHDA and CDR2 is SQIVND (reference sequence). Trimming removed 1 base from V and 0 bases from J; junction bases left unmatched: 10. The CDR3 DNA reads TGTGCCAGTAGTATAGGAAGACTAGCGGCGGGGGTAGCCAAAAACATTCAGTACTTC. Its translation: CASSIGRLAAGVAKNIQYF.

The CDR3 sequence: CASSRPSGTQYF. The CDR3 DNA sequence: TGTGCCAGCTCACGACCGTCGGGCACGCAGTATTTT. The rearrangement joins TRBV18 to TRBJ2-3, with unresolved D. This CDR3 comprises 12 residues. Germline loops: CDR1 KGHSH, CDR2 LQKENI. V dropped 4 bases and J dropped 9 bases, with 11 bases sitting between them.

This chain links TRBV9 with TRBJ2-7; D call uncertain. Germline V gives CDR1 SGDLS, CDR2 YYNGEE. CDR3 size: 13 residues. V lost 2 bases and J lost 3, with 9 bases in between. The CDR3: CASSVRADYEQYF. The CDR3 region has the DNA TGTGCCAGCAGCGTCCGGGCCGACTACGAGCAGTACTTC.

V is TRBV9 and J is TRBJ2-3; tentative D call: TRBD2 (6 bases). CDR1 and CDR2 from the germline V gene are SGDLS and YYNGEE. The V end was cut by 2 bases, the J end by 0 bases, with 13 bases between. The length of the CDR3 is 16 residues. The CDR3 is CASSVLAGSSTDTQYF. CDR3 coding DNA: TGTGCCAGCAGCGTTTTGGCGGGGTCTAGCACAGATACGCAGTATTTT.

The chain joins TRBV3-1 (or the pseudogene TRBV3-2) to TRBJ1-1, with 9 bases matching TRBD1. CDR3 length: 15 amino acids. V shed 3 bases and J 1 base; nucleotides not matched to a gene: 3. The germline V gene encodes CDR1 LGHDT and CDR2 YNNKEL (reference sequence). CDR3 DNA sequence: TGTGCCAGCAGCCAGAGGACAGGGGCGAACACTGAAGCTTTCTTT. Encoded protein: CASSQRTGANTEAFF.

The CDR3: CASSDYTDTQYF. As DNA, the CDR3 is TGTGCCAGCAGTGACTACACAGATACGCAGTATTTT. V is TRBV7-2 and J is TRBJ2-3, with D perhaps TRBD2 (5 bases). The V end was cut by 6 bases, the J end by 2 bases, with 6 bases between. The CDR3 extends over 12 amino acids. Germline CDR1 is SGHTA and CDR2 is FQGNSA.

The V gene is TRBV12-5, the J gene TRBJ1-5; D uncertain. The V gene's germline CDR1 is LGHNT and CDR2 FRNRAP. Trimming pared 2 bases from V and 2 bases from J, leaving 10 bases between. The CDR3 length is 15 residues. This chain's CDR3 is CASGLFITGNQPQHF. The DNA for the CDR3 is TGTGCTAGTGGTTTGTTTATCACCGGCAATCAGCCCCAGCATTTT.

The chain combines TRBV30 with TRBJ1-1, with D tentatively TRBD1 (5 bases). The length of the CDR3 is 13 residues. Trimming stripped 2 bases from V and 5 bases from J, with 12 bases between. Germline V gene data show CDR1 as GTSNPN and CDR2 as SVGIG (reference sequence). This CDR3 reads CAWSTGEGTEAFF. The CDR3 DNA sequence: TGTGCCTGGAGTACGGGGGAAGGGACTGAAGCTTTCTTT.

The chain joins TRBV18 to TRBJ1-4, with unresolved D. The CDR3 runs 14 residues. Germline V gene lookup returns CDR1 KGHSH and CDR2 LQKENI. V lost 2 bases and J lost 7, with 11 bases in between. In DNA, the CDR3 is TGTGCCAGCTCACCATCGTCTCTTTTTGAAAAACTGTTTTTT. Amino acids: CASSPSSLFEKLFF.